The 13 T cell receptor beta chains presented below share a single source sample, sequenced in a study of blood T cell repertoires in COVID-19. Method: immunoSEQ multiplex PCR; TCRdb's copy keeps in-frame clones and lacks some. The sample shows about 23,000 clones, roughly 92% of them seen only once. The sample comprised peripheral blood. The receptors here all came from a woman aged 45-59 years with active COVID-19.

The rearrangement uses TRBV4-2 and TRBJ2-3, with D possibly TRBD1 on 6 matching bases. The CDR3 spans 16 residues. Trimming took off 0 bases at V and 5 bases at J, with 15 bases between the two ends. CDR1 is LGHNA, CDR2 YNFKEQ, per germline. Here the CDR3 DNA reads TGTGCCAGCAGCCAAGATGGTCAGGGGTATGGAGATACGCAGTATTTT. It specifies CASSQDGQGYGDTQYF.

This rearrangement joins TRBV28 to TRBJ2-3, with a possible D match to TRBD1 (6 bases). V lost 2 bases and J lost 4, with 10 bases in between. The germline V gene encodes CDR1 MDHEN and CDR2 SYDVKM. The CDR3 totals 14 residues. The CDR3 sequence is CASSLEQGPDTQYF. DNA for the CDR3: TGTGCCAGCAGTTTAGAACAGGGCCCAGATACGCAGTATTTT.

The DNA of the CDR3 is TGTGCCAGCAGCCAGACAGGGTTGGGGCAGTTCTTC. Protein product: CASSQTGLGQFF. The chain employs TRBV3-1 (or the pseudogene TRBV3-2) and TRBJ2-1; 7 bases map to TRBD1. V trimming: 3 bases; J trimming: 12 bases; junction bases outside the gene matches: 5. The CDR3 extends over 12 amino acids. Germline V gene lookup returns CDR1 LGHDT and CDR2 YNNKEL (reference sequence).

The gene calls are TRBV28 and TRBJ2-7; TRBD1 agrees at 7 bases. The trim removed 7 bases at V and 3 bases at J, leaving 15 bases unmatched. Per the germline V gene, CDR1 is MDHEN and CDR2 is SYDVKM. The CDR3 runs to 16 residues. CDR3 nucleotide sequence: TGTGCCAGCACCACTGGGACGGGGACAGAGAACTACGAGCAGTACTTC. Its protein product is CASTTGTGTENYEQYF.

For the CDR3, the DNA is TGCGCCAGCAGCGCCACCAAGGGAGACAATTCACCCCTCCACTTT. Translating it yields CASSATKGDNSPLHF. This sequence joins TRBV5-1 and TRBJ1-6; D not certain. The germline V gene has CDR1 SGHRS and CDR2 YFSETQ. This CDR3 is built from 15 residues. Trimming stripped 4 bases from V and 7 bases from J, with 15 bases between.

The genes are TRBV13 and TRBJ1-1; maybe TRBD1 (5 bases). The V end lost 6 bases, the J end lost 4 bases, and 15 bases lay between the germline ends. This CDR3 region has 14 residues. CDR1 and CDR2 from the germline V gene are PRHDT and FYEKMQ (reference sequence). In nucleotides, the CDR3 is TGTGCCAGCAGGAATGGGGCAGGGCTCACTGAAGCTTTCTTT. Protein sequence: CASRNGAGLTEAFF.

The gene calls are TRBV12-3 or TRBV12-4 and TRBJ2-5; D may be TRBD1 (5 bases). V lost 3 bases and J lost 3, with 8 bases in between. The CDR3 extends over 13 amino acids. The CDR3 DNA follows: TGTGCCAGCAGTTTGGGGCTGAAAGAGACCCAGTACTTC. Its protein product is CASSLGLKETQYF.

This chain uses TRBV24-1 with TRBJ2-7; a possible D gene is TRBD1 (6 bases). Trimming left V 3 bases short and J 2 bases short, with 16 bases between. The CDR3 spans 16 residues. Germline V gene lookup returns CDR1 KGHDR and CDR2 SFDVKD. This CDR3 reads CATSDTRQARPYEQYF. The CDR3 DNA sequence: TGTGCCACCAGTGATACGAGACAGGCGCGCCCCTACGAGCAGTACTTC.

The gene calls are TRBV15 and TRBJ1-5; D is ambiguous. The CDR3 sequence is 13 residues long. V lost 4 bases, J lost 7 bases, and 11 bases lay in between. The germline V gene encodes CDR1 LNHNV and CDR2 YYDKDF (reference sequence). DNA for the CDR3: TGTGCCACCAGCACCTCACGGGGACAGCCCCAGCATTTT. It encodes CATSTSRGQPQHF.

Here the CDR3 DNA reads TGTGCCAGCAGGGGGGCTGACGGCAACTATGGCTACACCTTC. Its protein product is CASRGADGNYGYTF. The chain couples TRBV5-4 to TRBJ1-2; D perhaps matches TRBD1 (6 bases). Germline CDR1 and CDR2: SGHNT and YYREEE (reference sequence). The CDR3 spans 14 residues. V lost 5 bases, J lost 2 bases, and 13 bases lay in between.

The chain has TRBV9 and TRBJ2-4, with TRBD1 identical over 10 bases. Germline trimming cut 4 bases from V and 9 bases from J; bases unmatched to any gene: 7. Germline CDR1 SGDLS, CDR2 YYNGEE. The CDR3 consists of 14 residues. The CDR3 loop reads CASSRTGGSTIQYF. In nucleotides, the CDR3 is TGTGCCAGCAGCCGGACAGGGGGGTCGACCATTCAGTACTTC. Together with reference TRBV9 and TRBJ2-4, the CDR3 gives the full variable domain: DSGVTQTPKHLITATGQRVTLRCSPRSGDLSVYWYQQSLDQGLQFLIQYYNGEERAKGNILERFSAQQFPDLHSELNLSSLELGDSALYFCASSRTGGSTIQYFGAGTRLSVL.

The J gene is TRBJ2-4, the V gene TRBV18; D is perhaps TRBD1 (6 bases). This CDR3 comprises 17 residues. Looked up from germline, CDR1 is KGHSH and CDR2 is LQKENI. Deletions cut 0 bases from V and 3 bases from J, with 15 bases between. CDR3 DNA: TGTGCCAGCTCACCACCCGAGGGACAAGGGGGCAAAAACATTCAGTACTTC. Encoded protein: CASSPPEGQGGKNIQYF. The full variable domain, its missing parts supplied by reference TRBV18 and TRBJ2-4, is NAGVMQNPRHLVRRRGQEARLRCSPMKGHSHVYWYRQLPEEGLKFMVYLQKENIIDESGMPKERFSAEFPKEGPSILRIQQVVRGDSAAYFCASSPPEGQGGKNIQYFGAGTRLSVL.

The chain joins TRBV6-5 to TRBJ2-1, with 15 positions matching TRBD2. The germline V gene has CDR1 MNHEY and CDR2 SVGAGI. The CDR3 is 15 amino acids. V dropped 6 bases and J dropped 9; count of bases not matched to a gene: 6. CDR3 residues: CASSRTSGGAGEQFF. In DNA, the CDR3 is TGTGCCAGCAGCAGGACTAGCGGGGGGGCCGGTGAGCAGTTCTTC.